This entry concerns a single T cell receptor (beta chain). What it binds is unknown. Other DNA sequences from this sample encode an identical CDR3 as well. The sample comes from a study of cytomegalovirus exposure and HLA in healthy donors. Study information: Earlier work reported around 110 million unique TCR beta sequences from 150 million to 200 million T cells. A data release that came early held approximately 85 million unique TCRs from HLA-typed donors. Study-level findings and limits: Earlier findings revealed that most TCR beta V segments proved productive either about 87% or about 30% of the time.

The PCR contained 60 Vbeta and 13 Jbeta primers. Some clones are missing from TCRdb's copy, which holds only in-frame ones; the method was immunoSEQ multiplex PCR. This sample yields tens of thousands of clones, of which roughly two thirds are seen a single time; 2.3% belongs to the top ten. V shed 6 bases, J shed 6 bases, and the junction held 3 bases outside the gene matches. The CDR3 contains 13 residues. The germline CDR1 and CDR2 sequences are SQVTM and ANQGSEA. What was sequenced was PBMCs. The rearrangement joins TRBV29-1 to TRBJ1-6; TRBD1 agrees at 9 bases. This receptor was taken from a human donor in good health. CDR3 nucleotide sequence: TGCAGCGTCCGACAGGGGGGTAATTCACCCCTCCACTTT. It is translated as CSVRQGGNSPLHF.